This TCR beta chain was profiled in a study of T-cell memory formation after mild COVID-19. V shed 1 base and J 2 bases; nucleotides not matched to a gene: 4. CDR1 LGHNA and CDR2 YSLEER come from the germline V gene. The CDR3 is 16 amino acids. TCRdb reanalysed the 5' RACE reads using MiXCR and keeps one entry per CDR3 protein. This sample yields 380,000 or so distinct CDR3 sequences, of which approximately 15% are seen a single time; roughly a fifth belongs to the top ten. The chain recombines TRBV4-3 with TRBJ2-7; 11 bases line up with TRBD1. The origin of this receptor is a man aged 18 to 30 who had mild COVID-19 (a few samples of this study predate the infection). Cell type and time point are not known. Sequences were obtained from PBMCs or a T cell subset sorted from them (not recorded which). The CDR3 bases are TGCGCCAGCAGCCAAGGGGACAGGGGGTTTACCTACGAGCAGTACTTC. Its protein is CASSQGDRGFTYEQYF.